This TCR beta chain was profiled in a study of T cell repertoires in cytomegalovirus infection. Study as a whole: Public TCR beta signature analysis indicated the presence of both CMV infection and matching HLA type.

Study-level results: Identification of carriers of CMV plus the relevant HLA was performed using cumulative public TCR beta family frequency. Predominance within the ex vivo response was attributable to HLA-C-restricted CMV-specific TCR beta clonotypes.

This clonotype was observed many times. Its specificity is not known. TCRdb re-called the reads through MiXCR, storing one row per CDR3 protein. The top ten hold roughly 8.7% of the sample, which has 300,000 to 450,000 distinct CDR3 sequences, 15% to 20% seen once. The origin of this receptor is a human donor in good health (CMV status not recorded). Some clones in this sample may be carry-over from other donors' samples. Sequencing was performed on PBMCs.

The CDR3 DNA follows: TGTGCCAGCAGTTTAAGTGAGATCTCCTACGAGCAGTACTTC. Encoded protein: CASSLSEISYEQYF. The chain uses TRBV27 and TRBJ2-7; the D is unclear. The CDR3 contains 14 residues. The V and J ends lost 2 bases and 0 bases respectively, with 8 bases between them. Germline V lookup: CDR1 MNHEY, CDR2 SMNVEV (reference sequence).